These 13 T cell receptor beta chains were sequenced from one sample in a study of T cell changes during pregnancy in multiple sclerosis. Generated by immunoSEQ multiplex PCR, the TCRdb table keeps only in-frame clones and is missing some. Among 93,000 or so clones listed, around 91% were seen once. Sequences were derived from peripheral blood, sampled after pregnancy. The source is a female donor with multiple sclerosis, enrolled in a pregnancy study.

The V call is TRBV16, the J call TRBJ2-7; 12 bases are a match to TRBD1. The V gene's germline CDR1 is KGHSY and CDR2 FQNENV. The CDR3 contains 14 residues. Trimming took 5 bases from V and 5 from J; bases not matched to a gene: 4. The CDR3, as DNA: TGTGCCAGCAGCATGGGACAGGGGGCAAACGAGCAGTACTTC. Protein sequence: CASSMGQGANEQYF.

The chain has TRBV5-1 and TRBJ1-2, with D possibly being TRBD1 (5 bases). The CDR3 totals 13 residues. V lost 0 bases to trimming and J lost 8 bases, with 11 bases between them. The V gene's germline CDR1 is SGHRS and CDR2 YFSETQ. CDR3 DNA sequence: TGCGCCAGCAGCTTGGTCGCGGGGCCCGGCTACACCTTC. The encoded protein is CASSLVAGPGYTF.

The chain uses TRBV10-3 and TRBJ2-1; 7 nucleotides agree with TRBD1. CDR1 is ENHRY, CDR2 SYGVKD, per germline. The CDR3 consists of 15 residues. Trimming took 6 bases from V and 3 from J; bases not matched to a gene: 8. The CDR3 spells CAISKGQSNYNEQFF. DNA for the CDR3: TGTGCCATCAGCAAGGGACAGAGCAACTACAATGAGCAGTTCTTC.

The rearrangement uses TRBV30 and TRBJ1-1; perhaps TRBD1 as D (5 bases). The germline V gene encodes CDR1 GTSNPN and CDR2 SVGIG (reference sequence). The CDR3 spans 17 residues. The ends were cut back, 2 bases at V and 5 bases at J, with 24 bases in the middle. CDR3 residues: CAWSKARDWLWGTEAFF. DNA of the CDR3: TGTGCCTGGAGTAAAGCCAGGGATTGGTTATGGGGAACTGAAGCTTTCTTT.

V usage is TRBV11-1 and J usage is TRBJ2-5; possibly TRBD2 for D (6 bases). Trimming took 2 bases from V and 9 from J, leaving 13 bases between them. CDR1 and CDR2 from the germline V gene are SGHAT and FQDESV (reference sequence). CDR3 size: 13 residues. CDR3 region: CASSLKLARAQYF. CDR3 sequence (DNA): TGTGCCAGCAGCTTAAAACTAGCCAGGGCCCAGTACTTC.

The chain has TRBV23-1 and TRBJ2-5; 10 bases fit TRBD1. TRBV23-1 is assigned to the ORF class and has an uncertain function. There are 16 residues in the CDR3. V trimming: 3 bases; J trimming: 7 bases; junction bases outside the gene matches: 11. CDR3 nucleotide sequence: TGCGCCAGCAGTCACTCGGACAGGGGGAGCCTTGGGACCCAGTACTTC. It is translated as CASSHSDRGSLGTQYF.

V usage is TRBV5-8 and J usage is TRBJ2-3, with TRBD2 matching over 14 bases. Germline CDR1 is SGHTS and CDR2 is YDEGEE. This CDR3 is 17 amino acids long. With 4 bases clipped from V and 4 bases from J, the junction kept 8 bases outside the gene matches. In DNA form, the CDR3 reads TGTGCCAGCAGCCATGGGACTAGCGGGAGTGGGGCAGATACGCAGTATTTT. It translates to CASSHGTSGSGADTQYF. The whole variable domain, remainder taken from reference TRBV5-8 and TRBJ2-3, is EAGVTQSPTHLIKTRGQQATLRCSPISGHTSVYWYQQALGLGLQFLLWYDEGEERNRGNFPPRFSGRQFPNYSSELNVNALELEDSALYLCASSHGTSGSGADTQYFGPGTRLTVL.

The CDR3 sequence is CASSGTGLYEQYF. CDR3 DNA: TGTGCCAGCAGCGGGACAGGATTATACGAGCAGTACTTC. The chain is built from TRBV25-1 and TRBJ2-7, with 8 bases lining up with TRBD1. V trimming: 6 bases; J trimming: 4 bases; junction bases outside the gene matches: 5. CDR1 and CDR2 (germline): MGHDK, SYGVNS. This CDR3 region has 13 residues.

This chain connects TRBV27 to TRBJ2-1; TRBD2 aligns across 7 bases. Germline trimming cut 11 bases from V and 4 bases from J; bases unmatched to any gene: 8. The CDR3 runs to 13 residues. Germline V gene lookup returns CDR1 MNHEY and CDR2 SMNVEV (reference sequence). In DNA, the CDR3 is TGTGCCTCCAACAGCGGGGCTTACAATGAGCAGTTCTTC. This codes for CASNSGAYNEQFF.

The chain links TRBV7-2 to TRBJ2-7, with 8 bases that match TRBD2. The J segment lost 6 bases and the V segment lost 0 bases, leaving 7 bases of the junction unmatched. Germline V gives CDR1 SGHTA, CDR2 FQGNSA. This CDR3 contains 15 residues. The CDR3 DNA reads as TGTGCCAGCAGCTTAGCGTGGCGGGGGGACGGCGAGCAGTACTTC. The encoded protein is CASSLAWRGDGEQYF.

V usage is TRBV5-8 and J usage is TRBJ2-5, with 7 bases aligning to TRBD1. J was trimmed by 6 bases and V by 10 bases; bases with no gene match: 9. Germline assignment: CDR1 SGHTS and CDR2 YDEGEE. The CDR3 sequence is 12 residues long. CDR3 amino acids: CAVGTELQTQYF. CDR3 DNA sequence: TGTGCCGTCGGGACAGAGCTCCAGACCCAGTACTTC.

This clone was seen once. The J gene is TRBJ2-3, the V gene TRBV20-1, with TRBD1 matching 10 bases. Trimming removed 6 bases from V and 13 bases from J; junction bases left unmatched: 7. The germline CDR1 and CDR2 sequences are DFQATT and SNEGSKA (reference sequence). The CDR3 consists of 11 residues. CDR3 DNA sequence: TGCAGTGCCCCGACAGGGGGCGCCGAGTATTTT. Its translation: CSAPTGGAEYF.

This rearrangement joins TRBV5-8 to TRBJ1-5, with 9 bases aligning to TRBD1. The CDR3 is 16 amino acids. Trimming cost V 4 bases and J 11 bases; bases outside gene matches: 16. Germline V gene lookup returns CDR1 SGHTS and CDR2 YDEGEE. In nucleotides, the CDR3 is TGTGCCAGCAGCGGGGGATTGGGACAGGGAAAGATAGCCCAGCATTTT. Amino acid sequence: CASSGGLGQGKIAQHF.